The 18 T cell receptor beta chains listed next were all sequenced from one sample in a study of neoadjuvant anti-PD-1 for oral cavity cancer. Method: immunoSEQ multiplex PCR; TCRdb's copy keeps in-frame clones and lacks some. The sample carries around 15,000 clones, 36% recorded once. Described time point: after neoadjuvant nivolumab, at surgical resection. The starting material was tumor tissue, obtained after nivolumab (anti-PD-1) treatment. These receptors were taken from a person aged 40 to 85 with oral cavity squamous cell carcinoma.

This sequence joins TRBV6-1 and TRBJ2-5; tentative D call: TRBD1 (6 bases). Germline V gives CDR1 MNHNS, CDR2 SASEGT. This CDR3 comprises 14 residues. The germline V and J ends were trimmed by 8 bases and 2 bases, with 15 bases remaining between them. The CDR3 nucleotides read TGTGCCAGCCAGACAGGAGTTTGGCAAGAGACCCAGTACTTC. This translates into CASQTGVWQETQYF.

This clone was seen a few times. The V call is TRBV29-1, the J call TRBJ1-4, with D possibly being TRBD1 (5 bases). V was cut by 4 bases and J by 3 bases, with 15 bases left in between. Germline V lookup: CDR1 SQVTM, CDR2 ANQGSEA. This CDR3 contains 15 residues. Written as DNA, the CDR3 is TGCAGCGTTGGTGTGGTAGGGACCGCTAATGAAAAACTGTTTTTT. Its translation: CSVGVVGTANEKLFF.

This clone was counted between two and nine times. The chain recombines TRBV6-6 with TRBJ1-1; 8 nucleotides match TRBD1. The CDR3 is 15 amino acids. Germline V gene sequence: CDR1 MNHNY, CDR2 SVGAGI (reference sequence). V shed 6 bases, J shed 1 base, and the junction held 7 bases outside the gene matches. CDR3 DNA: TGTGCCAGCAGATTACAGGGGGTGCCGAACACTGAAGCTTTCTTT. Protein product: CASRLQGVPNTEAFF.

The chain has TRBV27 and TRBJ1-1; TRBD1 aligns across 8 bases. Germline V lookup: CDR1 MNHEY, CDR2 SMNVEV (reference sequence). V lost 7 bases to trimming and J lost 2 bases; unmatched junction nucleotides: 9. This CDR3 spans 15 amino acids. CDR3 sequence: CASKRQGSPNTEAFF. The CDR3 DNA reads TGTGCCAGCAAACGACAGGGGAGCCCTAACACTGAAGCTTTCTTT.

The CDR3: CASSQFGQGVTGNTIYF. The CDR3 DNA sequence: TGTGCCAGCAGCCAATTTGGACAGGGGGTCACTGGAAACACCATATATTTT. This sequence joins TRBV9 and TRBJ1-3; the match to TRBD1 covers 10 bases. V lost 4 bases, J lost 2 bases, and 9 bases stayed unmatched. This CDR3 has 17 residues. CDR1 and CDR2 (germline): SGDLS, YYNGEE.

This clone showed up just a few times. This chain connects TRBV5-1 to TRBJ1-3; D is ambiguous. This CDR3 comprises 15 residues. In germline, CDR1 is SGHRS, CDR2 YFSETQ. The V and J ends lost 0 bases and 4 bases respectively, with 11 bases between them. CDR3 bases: TGCGCCAGCAGCTTGGGTCAAATGCCAGGAAACACCATATATTTT. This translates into CASSLGQMPGNTIYF.

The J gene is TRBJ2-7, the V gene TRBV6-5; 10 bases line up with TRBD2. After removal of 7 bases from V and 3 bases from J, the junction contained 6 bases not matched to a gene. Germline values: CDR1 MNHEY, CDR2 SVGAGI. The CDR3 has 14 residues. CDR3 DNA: TGTGCCAGCACCTCAAGCGGGGGGGACTACGAGCAGTACTTC. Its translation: CASTSSGGDYEQYF.

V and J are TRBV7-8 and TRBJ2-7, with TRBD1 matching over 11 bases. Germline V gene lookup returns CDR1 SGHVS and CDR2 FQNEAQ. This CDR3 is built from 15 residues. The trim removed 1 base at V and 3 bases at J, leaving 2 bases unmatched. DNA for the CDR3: TGTGCCAGCAGCTTAGGGACAGGGGGCTACTACGAGCAGTACTTC. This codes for CASSLGTGGYYEQYF.

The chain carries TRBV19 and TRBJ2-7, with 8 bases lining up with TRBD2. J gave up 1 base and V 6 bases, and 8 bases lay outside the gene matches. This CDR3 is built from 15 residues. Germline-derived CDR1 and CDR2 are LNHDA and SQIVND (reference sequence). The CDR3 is CASSLAGGPSYEQYF. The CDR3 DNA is TGTGCCAGTAGCCTCGCGGGGGGTCCATCCTACGAGCAGTACTTC.

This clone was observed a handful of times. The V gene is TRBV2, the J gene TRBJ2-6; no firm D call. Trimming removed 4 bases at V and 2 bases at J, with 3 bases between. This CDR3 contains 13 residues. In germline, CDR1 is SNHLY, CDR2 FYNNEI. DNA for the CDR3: TGTGCCAGCAGTGTAACTGGGGCCAACGTCCTGACTTTC. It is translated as CASSVTGANVLTF.

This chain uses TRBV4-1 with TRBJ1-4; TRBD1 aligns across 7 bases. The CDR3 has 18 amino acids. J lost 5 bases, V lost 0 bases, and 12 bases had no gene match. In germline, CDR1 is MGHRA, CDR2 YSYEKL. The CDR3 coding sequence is TGCGCCAGCAGCCAAGATCTCTACTCCAGGGGGGGAAATGAAAAACTGTTTTTT. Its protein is CASSQDLYSRGGNEKLFF.

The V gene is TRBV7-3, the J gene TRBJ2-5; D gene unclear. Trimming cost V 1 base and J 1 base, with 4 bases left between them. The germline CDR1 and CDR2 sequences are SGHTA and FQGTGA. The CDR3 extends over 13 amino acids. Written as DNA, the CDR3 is TGTGCCAGCAGCTTAAGCCCCCAAGAGACCCAGTACTTC. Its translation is CASSLSPQETQYF.

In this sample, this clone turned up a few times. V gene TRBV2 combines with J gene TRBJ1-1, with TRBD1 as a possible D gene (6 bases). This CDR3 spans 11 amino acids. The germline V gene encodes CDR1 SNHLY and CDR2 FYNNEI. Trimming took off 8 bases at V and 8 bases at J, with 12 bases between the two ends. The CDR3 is CASGRQVEAFF. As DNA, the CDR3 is TGTGCCAGCGGAAGACAGGTCGAAGCTTTCTTT.

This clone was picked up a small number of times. Here the CDR3 reads CASSYPGGNTEAFF. For the CDR3, the DNA is TGTGCCAGCAGTTACCCGGGAGGGAACACTGAAGCTTTCTTT. This rearrangement joins TRBV6-5 to TRBJ1-1; D is uncertain. The CDR3 runs to 14 residues. Trimming took off 2 bases at V and 1 base at J, with 8 bases between the two ends. The germline V gene has CDR1 MNHEY and CDR2 SVGAGI.

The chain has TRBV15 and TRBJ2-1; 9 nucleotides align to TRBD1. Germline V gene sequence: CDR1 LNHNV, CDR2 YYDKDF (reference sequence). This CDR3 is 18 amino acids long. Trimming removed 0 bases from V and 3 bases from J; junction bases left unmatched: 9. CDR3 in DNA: TGTGCCACCAGCAGAGACGGGAACGACAGGGGGGTCTACAATGAGCAGTTCTTC. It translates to CATSRDGNDRGVYNEQFF. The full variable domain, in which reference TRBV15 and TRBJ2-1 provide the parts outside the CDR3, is DAMVIQNPRYQVTQFGKPVTLSCSQTLNHNVMYWYQQKSSQAPKLLFHYYDKDFNNEADTPDNFQSRRPNTSFCFLDIRSPGLGDTAMYLCATSRDGNDRGVYNEQFFGPGTRLTVL.

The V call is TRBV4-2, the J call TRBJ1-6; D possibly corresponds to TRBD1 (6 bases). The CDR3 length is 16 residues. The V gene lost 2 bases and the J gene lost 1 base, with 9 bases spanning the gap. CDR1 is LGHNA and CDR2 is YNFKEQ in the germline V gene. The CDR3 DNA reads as TGTGCCAGCAGCCAATACAGGGAATCCTATAATTCACCCCTCCACTTT. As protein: CASSQYRESYNSPLHF.

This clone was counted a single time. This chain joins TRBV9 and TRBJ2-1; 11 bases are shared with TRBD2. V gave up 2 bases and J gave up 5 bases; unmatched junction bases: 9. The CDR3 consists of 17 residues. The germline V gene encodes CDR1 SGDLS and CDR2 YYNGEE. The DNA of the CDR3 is TGTGCCAGCAGCGTCGCTAGCGGGGGGACGCTTGACAATGAGCAGTTCTTC. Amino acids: CASSVASGGTLDNEQFF.

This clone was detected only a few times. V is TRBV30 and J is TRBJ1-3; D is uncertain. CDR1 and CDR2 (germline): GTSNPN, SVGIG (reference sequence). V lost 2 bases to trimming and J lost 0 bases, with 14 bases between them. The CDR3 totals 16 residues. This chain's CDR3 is CAWSRFKSSSGNTIYF. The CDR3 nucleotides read TGTGCCTGGAGTAGGTTCAAGTCGAGCTCTGGAAACACCATATATTTT.